Sequencing of this TCR beta chain was carried out in a study of radiotherapy plus CTLA-4 blockade in lung cancer. Study-level points and caveats: Among blood TCR repertoires after radiotherapy plus ipilimumab, tumor-derived clones expanded.

The germline V gene has CDR1 MNHNS and CDR2 SASEGT. The V and J ends lost 7 bases and 1 base, in that order; junction bases with no gene match: 3. The CDR3 loop spans 13 amino acids. This clone was seen a few times. The target antigen is unknown. Profiled with immunoSEQ multiplex PCR; TCRdb holds only in-frame clones, not every one. Found here are 75,000 to 95,000 clones, about two thirds of them singletons; the top ten hold around 15%. CTLA-4 blockade using ipilimumab, together with focal radiation, was received by patients with chemo-refractory metastatic non-small-cell lung cancer. The chain is built from TRBV6-1 and TRBJ2-7; the match to TRBD1 covers 8 bases. The sequence was collected from a human donor with non-small cell lung cancer that progressed on radiotherapy plus ipilimumab. This sample comprised peripheral blood, obtained from a patient treated with radiotherapy plus ipilimumab. The CDR3 DNA reads as TGTGCCAGCAAACGGACAGGGTCCTACGAGCAGTACTTC. This codes for CASKRTGSYEQYF.